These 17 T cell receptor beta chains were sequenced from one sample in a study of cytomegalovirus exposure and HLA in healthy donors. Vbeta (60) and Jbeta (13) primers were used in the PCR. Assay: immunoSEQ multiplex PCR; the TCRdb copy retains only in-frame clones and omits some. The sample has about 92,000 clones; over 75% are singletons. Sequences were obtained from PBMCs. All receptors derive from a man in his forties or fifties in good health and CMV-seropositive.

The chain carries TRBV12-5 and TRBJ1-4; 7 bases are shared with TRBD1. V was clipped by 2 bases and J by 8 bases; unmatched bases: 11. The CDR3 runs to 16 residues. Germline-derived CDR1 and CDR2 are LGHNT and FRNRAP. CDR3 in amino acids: CASGLITGETLEKLFF. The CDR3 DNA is TGTGCTAGTGGTTTGATCACAGGGGAAACCCTCGAAAAACTGTTTTTT. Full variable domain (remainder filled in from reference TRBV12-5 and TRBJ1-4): DARVTQTPRHKVTEMGQEVTMRCQPILGHNTVFWYRQTMMQGLELLAYFRNRAPLDDSGMPKDRFSAEMPDATLATLKIQPSEPRDSAVYFCASGLITGETLEKLFFGSGTQLSVL.

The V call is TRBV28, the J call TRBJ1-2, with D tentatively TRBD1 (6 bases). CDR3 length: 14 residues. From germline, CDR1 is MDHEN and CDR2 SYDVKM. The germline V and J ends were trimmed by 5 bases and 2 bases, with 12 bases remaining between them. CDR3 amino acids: CASSETGINYGYTF. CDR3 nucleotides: TGTGCCAGCAGTGAGACAGGTATCAACTATGGCTACACCTTC.

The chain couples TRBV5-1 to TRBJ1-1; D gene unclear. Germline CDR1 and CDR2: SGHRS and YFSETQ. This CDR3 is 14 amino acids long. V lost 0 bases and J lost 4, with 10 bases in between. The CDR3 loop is CASSLEPGVTEAFF. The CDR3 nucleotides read TGCGCCAGCAGCTTGGAACCGGGTGTCACTGAAGCTTTCTTT. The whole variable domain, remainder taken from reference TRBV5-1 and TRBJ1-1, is KAGVTQTPRYLIKTRGQQVTLSCSPISGHRSVSWYQQTPGQGLQFLFEYFSETQRNKGNFPGRFSGRQFSNSRSEMNVSTLELGDSALYLCASSLEPGVTEAFFGQGTRLTVV.

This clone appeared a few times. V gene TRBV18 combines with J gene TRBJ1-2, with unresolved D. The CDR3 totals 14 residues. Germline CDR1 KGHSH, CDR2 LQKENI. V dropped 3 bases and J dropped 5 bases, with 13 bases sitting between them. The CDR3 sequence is CASSPEGARYGYTF. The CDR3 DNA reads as TGTGCCAGCTCACCTGAGGGCGCAAGATATGGCTACACCTTC.

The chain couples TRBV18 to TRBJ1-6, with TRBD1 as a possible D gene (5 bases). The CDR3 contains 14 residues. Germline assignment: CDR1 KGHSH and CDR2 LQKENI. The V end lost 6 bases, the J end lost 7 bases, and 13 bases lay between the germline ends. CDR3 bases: TGTGCCAGCTCCCTCGACAGCCAGAATTCACCCCTCCACTTT. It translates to CASSLDSQNSPLHF.

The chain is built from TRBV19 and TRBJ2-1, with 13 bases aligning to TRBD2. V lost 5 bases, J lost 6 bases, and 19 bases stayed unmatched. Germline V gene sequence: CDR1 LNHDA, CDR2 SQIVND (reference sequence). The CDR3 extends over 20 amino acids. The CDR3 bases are TGTGCCAGTAGTCTATCGACGACTAGCGGGGGGCTAGGTTCGTTCAATGAGCAGTTCTTC. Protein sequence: CASSLSTTSGGLGSFNEQFF.

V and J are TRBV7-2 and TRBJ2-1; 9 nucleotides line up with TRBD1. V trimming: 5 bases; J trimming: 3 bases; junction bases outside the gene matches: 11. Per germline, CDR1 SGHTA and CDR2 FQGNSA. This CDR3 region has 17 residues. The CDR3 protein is CASSTRSPGQGYNEQFF. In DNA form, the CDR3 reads TGTGCCAGCAGCACCCGCTCCCCGGGACAGGGCTACAATGAGCAGTTCTTC.

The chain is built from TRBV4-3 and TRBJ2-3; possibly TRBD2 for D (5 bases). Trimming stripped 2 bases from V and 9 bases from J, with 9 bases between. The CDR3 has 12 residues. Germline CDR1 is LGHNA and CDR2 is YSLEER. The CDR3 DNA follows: TGCGCCAGCAGCCAAACCGGGAACACGCAGTATTTT. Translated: CASSQTGNTQYF.

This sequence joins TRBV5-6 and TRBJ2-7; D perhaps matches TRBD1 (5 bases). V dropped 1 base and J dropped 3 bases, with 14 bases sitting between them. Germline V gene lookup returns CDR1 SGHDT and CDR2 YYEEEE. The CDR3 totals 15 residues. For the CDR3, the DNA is TGTGCCAGCAGCTTGCCAAAGGCAGGGAACTACGAGCAGTACTTC. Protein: CASSLPKAGNYEQYF.

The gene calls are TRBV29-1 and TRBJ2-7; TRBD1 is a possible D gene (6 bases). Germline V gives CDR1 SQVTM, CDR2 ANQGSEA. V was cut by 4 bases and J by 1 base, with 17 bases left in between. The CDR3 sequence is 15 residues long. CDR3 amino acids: CSVVRLTGGSYEQYF. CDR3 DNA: TGCAGCGTTGTTCGGTTGACAGGCGGGTCCTACGAGCAGTACTTC.

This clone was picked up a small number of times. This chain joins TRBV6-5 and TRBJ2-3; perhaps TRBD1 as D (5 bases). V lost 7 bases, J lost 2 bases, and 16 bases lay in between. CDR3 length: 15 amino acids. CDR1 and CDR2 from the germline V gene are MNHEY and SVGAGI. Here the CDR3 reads CASTLMGLDTDTQYF. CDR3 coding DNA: TGTGCCAGCACCCTTATGGGGCTAGACACAGATACGCAGTATTTT.

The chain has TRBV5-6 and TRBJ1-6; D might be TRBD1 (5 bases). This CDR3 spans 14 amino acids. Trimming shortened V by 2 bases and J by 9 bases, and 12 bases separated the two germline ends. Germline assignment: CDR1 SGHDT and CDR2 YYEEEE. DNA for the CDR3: TGTGCCAGCAGCTTACCCGGGCAGGGTTCACCCCTCCACTTT. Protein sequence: CASSLPGQGSPLHF.

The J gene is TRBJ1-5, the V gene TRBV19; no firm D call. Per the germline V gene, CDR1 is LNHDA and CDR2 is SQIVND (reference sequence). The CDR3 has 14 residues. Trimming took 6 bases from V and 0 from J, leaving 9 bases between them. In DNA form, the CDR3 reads TGTGCCAGTAGGGAGGGAAATAGCAATCAGCCCCAGCATTTT. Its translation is CASREGNSNQPQHF.

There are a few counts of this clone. The CDR3 bases are TGTGCCAGCAGCCAAGAGGGCCAGAACTATGGCTACACCTTC. Protein product: CASSQEGQNYGYTF. The V gene is TRBV4-2, the J gene TRBJ1-2; D not certain. The CDR3 runs to 14 residues. The ends were cut back, 0 bases at V and 2 bases at J, with 7 bases in the middle. Germline V lookup: CDR1 LGHNA, CDR2 YNFKEQ.

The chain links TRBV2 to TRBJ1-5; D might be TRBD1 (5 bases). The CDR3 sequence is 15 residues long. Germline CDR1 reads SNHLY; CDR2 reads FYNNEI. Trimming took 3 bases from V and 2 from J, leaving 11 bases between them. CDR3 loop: CASSDEGAGNQPQHF. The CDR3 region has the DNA TGTGCCAGCAGTGACGAAGGGGCCGGCAATCAGCCCCAGCATTTT.

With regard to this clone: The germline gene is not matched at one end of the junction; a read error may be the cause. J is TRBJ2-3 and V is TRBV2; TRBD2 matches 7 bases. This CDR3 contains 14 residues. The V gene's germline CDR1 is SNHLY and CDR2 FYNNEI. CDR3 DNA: TGTGCCAGCAGGGGGGGGGACTACACAGATATGCAGTATTTT. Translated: CASRGGDYTDMQYF.

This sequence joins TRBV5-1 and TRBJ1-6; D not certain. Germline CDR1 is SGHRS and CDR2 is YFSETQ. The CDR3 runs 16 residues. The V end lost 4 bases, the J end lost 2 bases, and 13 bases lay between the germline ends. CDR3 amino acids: CASSPEGSTYNSPLHF. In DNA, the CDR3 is TGCGCCAGCAGCCCGGAAGGGAGCACCTATAATTCACCCCTCCACTTT.